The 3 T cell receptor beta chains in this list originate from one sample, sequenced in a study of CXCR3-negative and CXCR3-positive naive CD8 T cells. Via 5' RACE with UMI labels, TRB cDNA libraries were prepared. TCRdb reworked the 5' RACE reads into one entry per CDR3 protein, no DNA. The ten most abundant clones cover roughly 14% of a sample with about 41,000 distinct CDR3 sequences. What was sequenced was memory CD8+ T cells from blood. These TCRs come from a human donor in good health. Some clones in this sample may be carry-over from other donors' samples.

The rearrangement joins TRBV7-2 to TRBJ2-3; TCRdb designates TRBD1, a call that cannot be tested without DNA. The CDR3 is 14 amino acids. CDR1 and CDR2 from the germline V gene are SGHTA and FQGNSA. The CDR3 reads CASSLDSFSGTQYF. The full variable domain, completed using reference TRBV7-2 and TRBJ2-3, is GAGVSQSPSNKVTEKGKDVELRCDPISGHTALYWYRQSLGQGLEFLIYFQGNSAPDKSGLPSDRFSAERTGGSVSTLTIQRTQQEDSAVYLCASSLDSFSGTQYFGPGTRLTVL.

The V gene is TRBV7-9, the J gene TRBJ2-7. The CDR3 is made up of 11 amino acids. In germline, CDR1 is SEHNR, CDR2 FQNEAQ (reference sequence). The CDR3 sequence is CASSKDYEQYF.

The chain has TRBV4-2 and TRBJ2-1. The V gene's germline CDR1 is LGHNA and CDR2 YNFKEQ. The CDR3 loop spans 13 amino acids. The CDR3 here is CASTDSSYNEQFF.